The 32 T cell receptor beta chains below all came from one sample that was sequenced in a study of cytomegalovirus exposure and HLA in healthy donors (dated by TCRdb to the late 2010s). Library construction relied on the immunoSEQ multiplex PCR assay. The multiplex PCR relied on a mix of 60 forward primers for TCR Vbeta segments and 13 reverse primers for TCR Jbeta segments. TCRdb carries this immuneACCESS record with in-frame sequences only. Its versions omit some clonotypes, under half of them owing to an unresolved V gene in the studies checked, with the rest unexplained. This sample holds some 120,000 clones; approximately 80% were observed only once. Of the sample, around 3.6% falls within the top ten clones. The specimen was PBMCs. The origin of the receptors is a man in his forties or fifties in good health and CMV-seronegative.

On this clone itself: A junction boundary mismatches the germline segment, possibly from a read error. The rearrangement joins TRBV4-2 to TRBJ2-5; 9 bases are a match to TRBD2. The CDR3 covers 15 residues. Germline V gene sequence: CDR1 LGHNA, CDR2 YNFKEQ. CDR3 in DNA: TGTGCCAGCAGCCAACTTAGCGGGGGAGGAGAGGCCCAGTACTTC. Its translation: CASSQLSGGGEAQYF.

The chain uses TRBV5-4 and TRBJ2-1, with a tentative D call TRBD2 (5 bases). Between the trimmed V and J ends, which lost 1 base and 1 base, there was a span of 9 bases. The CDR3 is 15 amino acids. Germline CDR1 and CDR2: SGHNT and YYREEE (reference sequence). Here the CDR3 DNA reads TGTGCCAGCAGCTTGTCGAGGGCGTCCTACAATGAGCAGTTCTTC. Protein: CASSLSRASYNEQFF.

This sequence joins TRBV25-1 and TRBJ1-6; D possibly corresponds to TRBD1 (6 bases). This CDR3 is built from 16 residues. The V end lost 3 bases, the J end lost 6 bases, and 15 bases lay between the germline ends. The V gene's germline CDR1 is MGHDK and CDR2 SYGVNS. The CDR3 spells CASSDPRSRGNSPLHF. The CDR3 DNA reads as TGTGCCAGCAGTGACCCACGGAGCAGGGGTAATTCACCCCTCCACTTT.

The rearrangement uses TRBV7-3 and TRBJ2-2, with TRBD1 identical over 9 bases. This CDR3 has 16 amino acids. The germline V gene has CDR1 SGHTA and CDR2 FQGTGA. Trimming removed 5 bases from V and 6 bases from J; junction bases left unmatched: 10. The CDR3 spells CASSPAGQGTAGELFF. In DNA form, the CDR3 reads TGTGCCAGCAGCCCAGCGGGACAGGGAACGGCCGGGGAGCTGTTTTTT.

The CDR3 DNA sequence: TGCAGCGCCCGAGGACTAGGAGACTACGAGCAGTACTTC. Encoded protein: CSARGLGDYEQYF. The chain carries TRBV29-1 and TRBJ2-7; TRBD2 agrees at 7 bases. From germline, CDR1 is SQVTM and CDR2 ANQGSEA. The CDR3 consists of 13 residues. J gave up 3 bases and V 7 bases, and 9 bases lay outside the gene matches.

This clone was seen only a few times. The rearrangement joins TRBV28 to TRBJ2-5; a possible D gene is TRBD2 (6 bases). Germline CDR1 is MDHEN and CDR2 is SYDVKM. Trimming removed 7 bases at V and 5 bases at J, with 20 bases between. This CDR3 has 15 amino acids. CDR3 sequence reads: CASKEGGPRWETQYF. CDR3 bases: TGTGCCAGCAAGGAGGGAGGTCCCAGGTGGGAGACCCAGTACTTC.

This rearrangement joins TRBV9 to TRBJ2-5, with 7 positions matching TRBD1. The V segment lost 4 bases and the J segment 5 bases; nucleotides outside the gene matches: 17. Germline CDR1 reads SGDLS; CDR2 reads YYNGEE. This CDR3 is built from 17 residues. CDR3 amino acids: CASSSGQVQGLRETQYF. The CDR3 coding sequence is TGTGCCAGCAGCTCAGGACAGGTCCAAGGCCTAAGGGAGACCCAGTACTTC.

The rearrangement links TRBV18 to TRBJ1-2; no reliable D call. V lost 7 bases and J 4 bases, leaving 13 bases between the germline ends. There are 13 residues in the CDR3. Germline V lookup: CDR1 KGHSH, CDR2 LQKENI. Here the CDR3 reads CASLLPGIYGYTF. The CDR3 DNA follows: TGTGCCAGCTTGCTACCGGGGATCTATGGCTACACCTTC.

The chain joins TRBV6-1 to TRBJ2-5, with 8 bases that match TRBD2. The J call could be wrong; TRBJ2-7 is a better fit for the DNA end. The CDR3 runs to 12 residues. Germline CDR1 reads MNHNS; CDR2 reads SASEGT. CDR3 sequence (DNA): TGTGCCAGCAGACGGGGGGGGTACGAGCAGTACTTC. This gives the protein CASRRGGYEQYF.

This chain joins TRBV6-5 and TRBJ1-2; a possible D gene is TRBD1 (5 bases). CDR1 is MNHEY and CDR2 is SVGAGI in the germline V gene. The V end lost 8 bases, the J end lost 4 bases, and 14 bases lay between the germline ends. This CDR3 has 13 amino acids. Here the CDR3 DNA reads TGTGCCAGCGGACTGGGGGGATCCTATGGCTACACCTTC. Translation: CASGLGGSYGYTF.

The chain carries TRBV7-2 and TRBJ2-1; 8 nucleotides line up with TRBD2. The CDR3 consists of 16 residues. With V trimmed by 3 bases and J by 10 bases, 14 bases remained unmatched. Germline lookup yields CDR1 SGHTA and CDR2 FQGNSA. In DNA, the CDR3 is TGTGCCAGCAGCTTCCATCCGGGGGGGCGAGCGGGAGAGCAGTTCTTC. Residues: CASSFHPGGRAGEQFF.

DNA of the CDR3: TGTGCCAGCAGAGGGACAGGGGTCCTTTTCGGAGGCTACACCTTC. Amino acids: CASRGTGVLFGGYTF. The chain couples TRBV11-2 to TRBJ1-2; 10 bases align to TRBD1. CDR1 is SGHAT and CDR2 is FQNNGV in the germline V gene. This CDR3 is built from 15 residues. With 6 bases clipped from V and 8 bases from J, the junction kept 12 bases outside the gene matches.

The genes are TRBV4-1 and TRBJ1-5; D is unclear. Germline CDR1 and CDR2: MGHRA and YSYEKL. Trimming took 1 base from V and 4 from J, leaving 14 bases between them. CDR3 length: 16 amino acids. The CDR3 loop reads CASSQGAGNLNQPQHF. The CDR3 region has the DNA TGCGCCAGCAGCCAAGGGGCAGGAAACCTAAATCAGCCCCAGCATTTT.

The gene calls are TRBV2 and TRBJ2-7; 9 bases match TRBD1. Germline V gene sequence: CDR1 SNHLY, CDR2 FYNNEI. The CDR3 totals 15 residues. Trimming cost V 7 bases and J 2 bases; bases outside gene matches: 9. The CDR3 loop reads CASIWDRQGAYEQYF. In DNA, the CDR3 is TGTGCCAGCATCTGGGACCGACAGGGGGCCTACGAGCAGTACTTC.

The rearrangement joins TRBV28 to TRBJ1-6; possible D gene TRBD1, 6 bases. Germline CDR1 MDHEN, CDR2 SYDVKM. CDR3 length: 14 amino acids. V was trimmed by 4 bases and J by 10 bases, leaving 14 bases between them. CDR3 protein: CASSYRQGHSPLHF. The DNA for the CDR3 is TGTGCCAGCAGTTACCGCCAGGGACACTCACCCCTCCACTTT.

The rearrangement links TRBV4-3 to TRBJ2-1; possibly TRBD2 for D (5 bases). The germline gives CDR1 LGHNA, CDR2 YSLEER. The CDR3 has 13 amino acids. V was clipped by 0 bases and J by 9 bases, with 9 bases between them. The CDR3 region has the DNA TGCGCCAGCAGCCAAGATCGGGGTGGTGAGCAGTTCTTC. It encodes CASSQDRGGEQFF.

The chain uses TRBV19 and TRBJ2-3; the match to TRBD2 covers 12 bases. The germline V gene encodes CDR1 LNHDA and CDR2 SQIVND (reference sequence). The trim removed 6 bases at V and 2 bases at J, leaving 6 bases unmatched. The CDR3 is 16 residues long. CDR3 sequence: CASRPTSGGITDTQYF. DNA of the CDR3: TGTGCCAGTAGGCCGACTAGCGGGGGCATCACAGATACGCAGTATTTT.

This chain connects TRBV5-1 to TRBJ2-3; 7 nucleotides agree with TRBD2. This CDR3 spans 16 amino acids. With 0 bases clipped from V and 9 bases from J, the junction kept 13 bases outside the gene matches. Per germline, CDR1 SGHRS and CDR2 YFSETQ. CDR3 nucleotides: TGCGCCAGCAGCTTGGCCCGGGGGGAGACACCGATAACGCAGTATTTT. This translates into CASSLARGETPITQYF. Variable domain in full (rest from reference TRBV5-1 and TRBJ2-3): KAGVTQTPRYLIKTRGQQVTLSCSPISGHRSVSWYQQTPGQGLQFLFEYFSETQRNKGNFPGRFSGRQFSNSRSEMNVSTLELGDSALYLCASSLARGETPITQYFGPGTRLTVL.

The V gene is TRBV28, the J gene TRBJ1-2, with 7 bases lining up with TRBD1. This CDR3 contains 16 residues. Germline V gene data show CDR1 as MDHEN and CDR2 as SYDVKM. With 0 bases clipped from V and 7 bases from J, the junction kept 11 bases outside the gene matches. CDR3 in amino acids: CASSLWHLGQTGGYTF. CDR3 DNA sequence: TGTGCCAGCAGTTTATGGCATTTGGGACAGACGGGTGGCTACACCTTC.

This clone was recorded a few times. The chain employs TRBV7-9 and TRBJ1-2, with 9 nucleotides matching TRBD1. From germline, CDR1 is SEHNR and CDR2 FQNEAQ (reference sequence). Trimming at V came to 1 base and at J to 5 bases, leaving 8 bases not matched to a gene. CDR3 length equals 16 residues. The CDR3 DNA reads TGTGCCAGCAGCTTAGACCGGGACAGGGTATGGTATGGCTACACCTTC. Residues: CASSLDRDRVWYGYTF.

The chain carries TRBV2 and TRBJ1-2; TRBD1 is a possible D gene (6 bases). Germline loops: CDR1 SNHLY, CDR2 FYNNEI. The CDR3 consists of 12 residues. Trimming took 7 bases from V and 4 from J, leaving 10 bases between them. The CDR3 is CASIGQSYGYTF. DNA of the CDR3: TGTGCCAGCATTGGACAGAGCTATGGCTACACCTTC. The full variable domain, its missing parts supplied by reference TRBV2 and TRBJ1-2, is EPEVTQTPSHQVTQMGQEVILRCVPISNHLYFYWYRQILGQKVEFLVSFYNNEISEKSEIFDDQFSVERPDGSNFTLKIRSTKLEDSAMYFCASIGQSYGYTFGSGTRLTVV.

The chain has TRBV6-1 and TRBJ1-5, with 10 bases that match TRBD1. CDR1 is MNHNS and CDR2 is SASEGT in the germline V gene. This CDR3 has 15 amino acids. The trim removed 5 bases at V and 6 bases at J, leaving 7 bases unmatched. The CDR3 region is CASSTRDRGFQPQHF. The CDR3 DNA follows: TGTGCCAGCAGTACCCGGGACAGGGGTTTTCAGCCCCAGCATTTT.

The DNA of the CDR3 is TGCGCCAGCAGCCCCCCGGACAGGGGAACCGGGGAGCTGTTTTTT. Its protein is CASSPPDRGTGELFF. The rearrangement joins TRBV5-1 to TRBJ2-2; the match to TRBD1 covers 9 bases. The CDR3 covers 15 residues. Looked up from germline, CDR1 is SGHRS and CDR2 is YFSETQ. J was trimmed by 5 bases and V by 4 bases; bases with no gene match: 6.

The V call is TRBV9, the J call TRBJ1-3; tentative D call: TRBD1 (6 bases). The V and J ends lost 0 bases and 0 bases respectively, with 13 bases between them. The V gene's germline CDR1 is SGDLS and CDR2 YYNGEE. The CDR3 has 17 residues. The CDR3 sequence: CASSVGEGGGSGNTIYF. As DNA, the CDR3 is TGTGCCAGCAGCGTAGGGGAAGGGGGTGGCTCTGGAAACACCATATATTTT.

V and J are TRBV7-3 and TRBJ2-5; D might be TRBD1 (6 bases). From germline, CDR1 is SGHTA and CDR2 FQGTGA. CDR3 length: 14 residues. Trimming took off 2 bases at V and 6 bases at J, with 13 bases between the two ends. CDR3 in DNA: TGTGCCAGCAGCTTAGGCGGCCAGGGGCAGACCCAGTACTTC. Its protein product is CASSLGGQGQTQYF.

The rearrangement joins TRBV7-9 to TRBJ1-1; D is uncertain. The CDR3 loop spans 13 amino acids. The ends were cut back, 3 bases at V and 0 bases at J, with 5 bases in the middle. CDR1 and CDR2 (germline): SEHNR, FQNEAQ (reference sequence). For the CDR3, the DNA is TGTGCCAGCAGCTTGTCAATGAACACTGAAGCTTTCTTT. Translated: CASSLSMNTEAFF. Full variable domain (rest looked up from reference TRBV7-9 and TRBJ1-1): DTGVSQNPRHKITKRGQNVTFRCDPISEHNRLYWYRQTLGQGPEFLTYFQNEAQLEKSRLLSDRFSAERPKGSFSTLEIQRTEQGDSAMYLCASSLSMNTEAFFGQGTRLTVV.

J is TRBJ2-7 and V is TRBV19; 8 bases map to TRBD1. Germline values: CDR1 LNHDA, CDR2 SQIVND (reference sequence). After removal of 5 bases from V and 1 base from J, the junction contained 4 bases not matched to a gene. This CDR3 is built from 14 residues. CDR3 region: CASSPQGASYEQYF. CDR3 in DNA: TGTGCCAGTAGTCCGCAGGGGGCGTCCTACGAGCAGTACTTC.

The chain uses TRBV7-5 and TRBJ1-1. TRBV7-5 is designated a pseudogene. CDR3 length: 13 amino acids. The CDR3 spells CASSLGANTEAFF. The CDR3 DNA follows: TGTGCCAGCAGCTTGGGAGCGAACACTGAAGCTTTCTTT.

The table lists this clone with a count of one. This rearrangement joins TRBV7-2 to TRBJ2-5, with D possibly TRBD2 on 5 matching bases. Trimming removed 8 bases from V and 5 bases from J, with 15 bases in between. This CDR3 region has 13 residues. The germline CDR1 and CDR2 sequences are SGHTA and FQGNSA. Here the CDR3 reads CASRPSGGETQYF. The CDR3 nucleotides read TGTGCCAGCCGCCCGTCGGGCGGGGAGACCCAGTACTTC.

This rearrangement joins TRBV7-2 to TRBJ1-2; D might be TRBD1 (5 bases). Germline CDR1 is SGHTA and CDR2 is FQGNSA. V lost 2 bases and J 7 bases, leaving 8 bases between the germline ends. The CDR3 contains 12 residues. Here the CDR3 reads CASSLNGAGYTF. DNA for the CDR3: TGTGCCAGCAGCTTAAATGGGGCTGGCTACACCTTC.

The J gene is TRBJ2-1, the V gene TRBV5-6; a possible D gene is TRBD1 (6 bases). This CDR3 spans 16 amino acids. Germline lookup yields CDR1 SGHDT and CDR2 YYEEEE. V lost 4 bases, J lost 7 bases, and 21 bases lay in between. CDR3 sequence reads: CASSATPGTNLNEQFF. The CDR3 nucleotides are TGTGCCAGCAGCGCAACACCGGGGACAAACCTTAATGAGCAGTTCTTC.

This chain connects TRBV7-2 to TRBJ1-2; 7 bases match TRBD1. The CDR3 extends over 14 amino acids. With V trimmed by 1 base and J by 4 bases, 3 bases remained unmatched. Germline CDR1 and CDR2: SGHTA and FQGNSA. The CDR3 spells CASSLDHRGYGYTF. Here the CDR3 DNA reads TGTGCCAGCAGCTTAGACCACAGGGGCTATGGCTACACCTTC.